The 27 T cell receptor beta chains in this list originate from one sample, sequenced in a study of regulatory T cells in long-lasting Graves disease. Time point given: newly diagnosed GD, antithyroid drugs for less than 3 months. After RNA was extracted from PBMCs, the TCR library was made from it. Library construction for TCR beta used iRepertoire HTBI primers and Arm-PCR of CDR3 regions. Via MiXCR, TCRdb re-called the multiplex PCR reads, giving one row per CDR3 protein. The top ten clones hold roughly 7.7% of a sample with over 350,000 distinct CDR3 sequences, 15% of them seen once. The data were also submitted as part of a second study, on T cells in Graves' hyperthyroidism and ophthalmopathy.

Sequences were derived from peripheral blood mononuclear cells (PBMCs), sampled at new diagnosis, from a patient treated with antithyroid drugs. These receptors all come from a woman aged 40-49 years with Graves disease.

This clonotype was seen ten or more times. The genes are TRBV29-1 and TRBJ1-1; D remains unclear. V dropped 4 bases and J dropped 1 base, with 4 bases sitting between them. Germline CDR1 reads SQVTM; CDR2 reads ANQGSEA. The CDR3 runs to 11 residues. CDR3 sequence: CSVVGNTEAFF. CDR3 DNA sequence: TGCAGCGTTGTGGGGAACACTGAAGCTTTCTTT.

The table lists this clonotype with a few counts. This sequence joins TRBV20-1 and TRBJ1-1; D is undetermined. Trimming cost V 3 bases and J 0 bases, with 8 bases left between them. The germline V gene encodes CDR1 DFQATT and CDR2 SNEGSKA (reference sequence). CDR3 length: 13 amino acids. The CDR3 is CSARKRLNTEAFF. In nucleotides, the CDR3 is TGCAGTGCTAGGAAAAGACTGAACACTGAAGCTTTCTTT.

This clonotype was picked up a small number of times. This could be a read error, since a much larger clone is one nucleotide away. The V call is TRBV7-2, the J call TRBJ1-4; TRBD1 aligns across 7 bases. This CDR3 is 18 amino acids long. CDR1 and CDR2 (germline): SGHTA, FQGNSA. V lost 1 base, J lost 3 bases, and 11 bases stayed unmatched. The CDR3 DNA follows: TGTGCCAGCAGCTTAGGAGTTGGCGACAGGGCGGCTAATGAAAAACTGTTTTTT. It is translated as CASSLGVGDRAANEKLFF.

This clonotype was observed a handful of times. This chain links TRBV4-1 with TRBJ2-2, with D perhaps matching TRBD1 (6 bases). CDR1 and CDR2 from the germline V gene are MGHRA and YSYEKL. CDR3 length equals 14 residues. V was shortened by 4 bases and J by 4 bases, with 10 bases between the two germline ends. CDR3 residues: CASSPGTPTGELFF. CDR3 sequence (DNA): TGCGCCAGCAGCCCGGGGACACCCACCGGGGAGCTGTTTTTT.

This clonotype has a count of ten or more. CDR3 residues: CASSGNTEAFF. The CDR3 DNA follows: TGTGCCAGCAGTGGGAACACTGAAGCTTTCTTT. This chain uses TRBV6-1 with TRBJ1-1; no reliable D call. The V end was cut by 4 bases, the J end by 1 base, with 1 base between. This CDR3 has 11 amino acids. Germline V gives CDR1 MNHNS, CDR2 SASEGT.

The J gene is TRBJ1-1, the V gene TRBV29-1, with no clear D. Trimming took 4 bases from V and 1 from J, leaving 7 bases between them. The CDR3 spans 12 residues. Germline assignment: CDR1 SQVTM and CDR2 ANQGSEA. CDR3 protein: CSVATENTEAFF. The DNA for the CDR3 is TGCAGCGTTGCTACAGAGAACACTGAAGCTTTCTTT.

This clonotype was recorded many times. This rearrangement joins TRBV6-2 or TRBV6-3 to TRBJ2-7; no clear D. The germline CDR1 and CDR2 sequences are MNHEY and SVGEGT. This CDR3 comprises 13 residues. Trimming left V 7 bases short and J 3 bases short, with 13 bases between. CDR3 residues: CASTPPRSYEQYF. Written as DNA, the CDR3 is TGTGCCAGCACCCCACCCCGCAGCTACGAGCAGTACTTC.

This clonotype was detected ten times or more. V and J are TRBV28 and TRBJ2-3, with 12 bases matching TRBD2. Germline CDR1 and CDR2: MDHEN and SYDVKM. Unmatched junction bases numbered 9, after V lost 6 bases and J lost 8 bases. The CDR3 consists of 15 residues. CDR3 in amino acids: CASSPPSGRGGTQYF. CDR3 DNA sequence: TGTGCCAGCAGCCCCCCTAGCGGGAGGGGAGGTACGCAGTATTTT.

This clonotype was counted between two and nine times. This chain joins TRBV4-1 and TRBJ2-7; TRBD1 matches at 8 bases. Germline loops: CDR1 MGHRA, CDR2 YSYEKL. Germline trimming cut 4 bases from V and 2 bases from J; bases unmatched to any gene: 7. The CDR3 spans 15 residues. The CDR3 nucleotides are TGCGCCAGCAGCCGGGCCGGGACAGGTACCTACGAGCAGTACTTC. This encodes CASSRAGTGTYEQYF.

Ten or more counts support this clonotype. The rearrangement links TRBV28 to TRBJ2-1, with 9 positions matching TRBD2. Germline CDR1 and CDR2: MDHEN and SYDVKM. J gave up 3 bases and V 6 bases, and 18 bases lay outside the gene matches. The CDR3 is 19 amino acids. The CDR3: CASRVSSGRVFFSYNEQFF. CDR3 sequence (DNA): TGTGCCAGCAGGGTTAGTAGCGGGAGAGTTTTTTTTAGCTACAATGAGCAGTTCTTC. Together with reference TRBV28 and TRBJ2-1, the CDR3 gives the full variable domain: DVKVTQSSRYLVKRTGEKVFLECVQDMDHENMFWYRQDPGLGLRLIYFSYDVKMKEKGDIPEGYSVSREKKERFSLILESASTNQTSMYLCASRVSSGRVFFSYNEQFFGPGTRLTVL.

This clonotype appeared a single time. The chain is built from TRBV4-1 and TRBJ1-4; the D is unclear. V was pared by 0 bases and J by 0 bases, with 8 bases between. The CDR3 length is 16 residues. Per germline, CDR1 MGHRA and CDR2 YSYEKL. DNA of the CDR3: TGCGCCAGCAGCCAAGAGGGATTCGCAACTAATGAAAAACTGTTTTTT. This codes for CASSQEGFATNEKLFF.

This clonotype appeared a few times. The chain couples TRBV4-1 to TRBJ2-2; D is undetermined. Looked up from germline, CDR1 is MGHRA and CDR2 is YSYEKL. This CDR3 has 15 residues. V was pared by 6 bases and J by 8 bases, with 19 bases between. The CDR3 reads CASRGGPSWLGELFF. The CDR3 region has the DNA TGCGCCAGCAGGGGTGGCCCCAGTTGGTTGGGGGAGCTGTTTTTT.

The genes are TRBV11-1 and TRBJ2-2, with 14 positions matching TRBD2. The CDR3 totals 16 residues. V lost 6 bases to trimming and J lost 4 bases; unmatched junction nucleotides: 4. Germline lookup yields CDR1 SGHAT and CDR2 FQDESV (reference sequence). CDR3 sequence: CASRPGLAGATGELFF. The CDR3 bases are TGTGCCAGCAGGCCGGGACTAGCGGGAGCCACCGGGGAGCTGTTTTTT.

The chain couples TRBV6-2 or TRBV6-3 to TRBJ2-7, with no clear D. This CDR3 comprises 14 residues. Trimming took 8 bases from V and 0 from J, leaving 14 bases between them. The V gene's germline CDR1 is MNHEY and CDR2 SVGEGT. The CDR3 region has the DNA TGTGCCAGCGGGTCATGGGCGACCTCCTACGAGCAGTACTTC. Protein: CASGSWATSYEQYF.

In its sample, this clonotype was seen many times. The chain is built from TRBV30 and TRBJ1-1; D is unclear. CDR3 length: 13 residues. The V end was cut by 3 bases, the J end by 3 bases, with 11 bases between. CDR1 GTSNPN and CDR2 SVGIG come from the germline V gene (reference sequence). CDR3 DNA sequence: TGTGCCTGGAGAGCGCTGGGTTACACTGAAGCTTTCTTT. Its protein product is CAWRALGYTEAFF.

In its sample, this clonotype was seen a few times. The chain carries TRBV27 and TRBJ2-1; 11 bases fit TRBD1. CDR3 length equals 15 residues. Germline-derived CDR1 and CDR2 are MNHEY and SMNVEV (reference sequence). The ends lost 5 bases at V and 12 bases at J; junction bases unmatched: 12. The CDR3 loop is CASSTGTGGSPRQFF. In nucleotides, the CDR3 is TGTGCCAGCAGTACCGGGACAGGGGGATCACCTCGGCAGTTCTTC.

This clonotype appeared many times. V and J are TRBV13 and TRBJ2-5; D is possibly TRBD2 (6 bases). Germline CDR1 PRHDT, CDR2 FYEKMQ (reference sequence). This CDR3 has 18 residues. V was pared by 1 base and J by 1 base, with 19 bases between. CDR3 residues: CASSLAEGSAGLQETQYF. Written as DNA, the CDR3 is TGTGCCAGCAGCTTAGCGGAGGGCTCGGCAGGACTCCAAGAGACCCAGTACTTC.

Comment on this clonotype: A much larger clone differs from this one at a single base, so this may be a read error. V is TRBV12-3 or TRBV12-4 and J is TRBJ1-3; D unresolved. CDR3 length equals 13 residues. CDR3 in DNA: TGTACCAGCACACGCCGCTCTGGAAACACCATATATTTT. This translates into CTSTRRSGNTIYF.

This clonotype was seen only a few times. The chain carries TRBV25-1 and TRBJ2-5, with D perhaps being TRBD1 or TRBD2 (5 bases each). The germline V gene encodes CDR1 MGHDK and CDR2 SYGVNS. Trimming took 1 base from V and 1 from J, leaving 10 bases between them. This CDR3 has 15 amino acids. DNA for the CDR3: TGTGCCAGCAGTGAATTCGCAGGGAGCCAAGAGACCCAGTACTTC. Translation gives CASSEFAGSQETQYF.

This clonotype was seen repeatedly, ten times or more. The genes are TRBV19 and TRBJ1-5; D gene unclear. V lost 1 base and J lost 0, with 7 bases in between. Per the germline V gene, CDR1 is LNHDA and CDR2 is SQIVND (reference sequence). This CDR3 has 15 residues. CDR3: CASSIGEYSNQPQHF. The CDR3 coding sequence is TGTGCCAGTAGTATAGGAGAGTATAGCAATCAGCCCCAGCATTTT.

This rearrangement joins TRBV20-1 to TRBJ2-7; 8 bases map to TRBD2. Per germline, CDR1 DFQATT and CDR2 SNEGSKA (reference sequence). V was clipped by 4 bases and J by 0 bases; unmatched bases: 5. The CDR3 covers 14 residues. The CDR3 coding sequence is TGCAGTGCTATCATCGGGGGGGCCTCCTACGAGCAGTACTTC. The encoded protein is CSAIIGGASYEQYF.

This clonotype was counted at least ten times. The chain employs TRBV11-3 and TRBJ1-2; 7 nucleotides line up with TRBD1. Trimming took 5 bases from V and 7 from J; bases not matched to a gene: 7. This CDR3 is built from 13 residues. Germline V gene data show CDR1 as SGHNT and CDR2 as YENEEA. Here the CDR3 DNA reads TGTGCCAGCAGCCGCCGAGGGGGCGGTGGCTACACCTTC. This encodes CASSRRGGGGYTF.

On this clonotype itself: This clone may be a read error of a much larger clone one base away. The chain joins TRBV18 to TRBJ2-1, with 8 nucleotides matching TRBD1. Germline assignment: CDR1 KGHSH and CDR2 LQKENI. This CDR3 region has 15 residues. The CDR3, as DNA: TGTGTCAGCTCACCCCGGGACAGGATCTACAATGAGCAGTTCTTC. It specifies CVSSPRDRIYNEQFF.

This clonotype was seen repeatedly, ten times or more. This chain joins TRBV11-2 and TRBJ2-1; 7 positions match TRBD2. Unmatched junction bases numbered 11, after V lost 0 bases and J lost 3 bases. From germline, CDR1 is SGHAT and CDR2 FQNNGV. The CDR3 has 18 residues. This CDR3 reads CASSLDEELARFYNEQFF. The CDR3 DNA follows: TGTGCCAGCAGCTTAGATGAGGAACTAGCGCGTTTCTACAATGAGCAGTTCTTC.

DNA for the CDR3: TGTGCCAGCAGCGGGGCAGGGATGCGTGTCTTTTTGTACTTC. This encodes CASSGAGMRVFLYF. The V and J genes are TRBV3-1 and TRBJ2-5; a weak D match, TRBD1 (5 bases). Germline CDR1 LGHDT, CDR2 YNNKEL (reference sequence). V lost 5 bases, J lost 13 bases, and 23 bases lay in between. The CDR3 runs 14 residues.

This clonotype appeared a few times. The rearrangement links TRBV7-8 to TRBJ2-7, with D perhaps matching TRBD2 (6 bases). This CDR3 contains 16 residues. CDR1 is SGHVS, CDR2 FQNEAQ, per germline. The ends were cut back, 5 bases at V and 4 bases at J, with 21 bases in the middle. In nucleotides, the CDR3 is TGTGCCAGCAGCCCCCGAACCGGGACGGGGACTTACGAGCAGTACTTC. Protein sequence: CASSPRTGTGTYEQYF.

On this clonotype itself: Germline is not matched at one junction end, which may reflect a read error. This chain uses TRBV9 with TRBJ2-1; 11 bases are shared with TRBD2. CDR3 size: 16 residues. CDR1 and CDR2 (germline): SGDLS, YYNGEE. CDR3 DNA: TGTGCCATCAGCGCTACCGGGACTAGCGGTTACAATGAGCAGTTCTTC. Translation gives CAISATGTSGYNEQFF.